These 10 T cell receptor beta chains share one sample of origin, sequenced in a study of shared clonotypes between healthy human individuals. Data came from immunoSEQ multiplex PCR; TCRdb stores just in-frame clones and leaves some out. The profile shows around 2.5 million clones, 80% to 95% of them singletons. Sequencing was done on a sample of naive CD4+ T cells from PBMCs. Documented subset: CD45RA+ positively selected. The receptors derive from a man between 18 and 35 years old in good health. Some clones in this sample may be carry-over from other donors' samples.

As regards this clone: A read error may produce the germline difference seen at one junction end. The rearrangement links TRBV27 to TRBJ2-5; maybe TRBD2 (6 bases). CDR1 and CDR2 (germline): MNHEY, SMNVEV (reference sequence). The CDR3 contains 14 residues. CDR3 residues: CASSLSPRLVVLDF. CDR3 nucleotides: TGTGCCAGCAGTTTAAGCCCTCGACTAGTGGTTTTGGACTTC.

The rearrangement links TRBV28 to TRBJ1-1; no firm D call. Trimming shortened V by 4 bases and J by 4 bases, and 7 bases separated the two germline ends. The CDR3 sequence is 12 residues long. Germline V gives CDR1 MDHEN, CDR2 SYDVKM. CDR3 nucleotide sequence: TGTGCCAGCAGTTCCGCCATCACTGAAGCTTTCTTT. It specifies CASSSAITEAFF.

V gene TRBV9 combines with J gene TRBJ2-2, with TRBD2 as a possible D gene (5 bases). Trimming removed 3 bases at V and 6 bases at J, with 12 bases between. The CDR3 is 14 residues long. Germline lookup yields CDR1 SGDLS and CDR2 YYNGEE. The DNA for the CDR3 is TGTGCCAGCAGCGCACCCGGACTCCCCGGGGAGCTGTTTTTT. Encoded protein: CASSAPGLPGELFF.

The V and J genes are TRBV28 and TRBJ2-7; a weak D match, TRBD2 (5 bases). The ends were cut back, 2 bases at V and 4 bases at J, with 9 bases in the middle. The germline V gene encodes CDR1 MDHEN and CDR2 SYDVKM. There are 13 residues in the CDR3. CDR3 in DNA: TGTGCCAGCAGTTTAAATCCGGGATACGAGCAGTACTTC. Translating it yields CASSLNPGYEQYF.

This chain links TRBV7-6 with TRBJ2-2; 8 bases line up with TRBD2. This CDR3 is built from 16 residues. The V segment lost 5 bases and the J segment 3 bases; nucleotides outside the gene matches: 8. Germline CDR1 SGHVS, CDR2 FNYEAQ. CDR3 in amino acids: CASSPGTSGDTGELFF. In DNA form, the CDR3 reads TGTGCCAGCAGCCCCGGGACTAGTGGGGACACCGGGGAGCTGTTTTTT.

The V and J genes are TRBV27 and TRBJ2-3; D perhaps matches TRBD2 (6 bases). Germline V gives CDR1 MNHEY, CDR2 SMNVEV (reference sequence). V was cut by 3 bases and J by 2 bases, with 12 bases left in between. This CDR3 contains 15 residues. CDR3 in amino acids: CASSFFRETTDTQYF. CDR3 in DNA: TGTGCCAGCAGTTTTTTTCGGGAGACCACAGATACGCAGTATTTT.

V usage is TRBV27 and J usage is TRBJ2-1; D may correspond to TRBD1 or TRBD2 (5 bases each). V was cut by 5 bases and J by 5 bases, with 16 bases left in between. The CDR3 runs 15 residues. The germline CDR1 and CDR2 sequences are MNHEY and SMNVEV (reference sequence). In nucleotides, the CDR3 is TGTGCCAGCAGTCGGGACCGATATCCGAACAATGAGCAGTTCTTC. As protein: CASSRDRYPNNEQFF.

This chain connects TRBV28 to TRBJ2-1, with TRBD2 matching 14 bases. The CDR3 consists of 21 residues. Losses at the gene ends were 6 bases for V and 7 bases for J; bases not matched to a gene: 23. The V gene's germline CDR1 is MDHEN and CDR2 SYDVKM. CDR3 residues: CASRSKPGLAGVVAARNEQFF. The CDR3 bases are TGTGCCAGCAGGTCAAAACCGGGACTAGCGGGAGTAGTTGCGGCTAGGAATGAGCAGTTCTTC.

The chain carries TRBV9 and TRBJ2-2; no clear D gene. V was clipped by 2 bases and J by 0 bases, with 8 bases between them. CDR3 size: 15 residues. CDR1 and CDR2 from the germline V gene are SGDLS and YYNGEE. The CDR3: CASSVVSSNTGELFF. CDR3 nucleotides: TGTGCCAGCAGCGTGGTCTCGTCGAACACCGGGGAGCTGTTTTTT.

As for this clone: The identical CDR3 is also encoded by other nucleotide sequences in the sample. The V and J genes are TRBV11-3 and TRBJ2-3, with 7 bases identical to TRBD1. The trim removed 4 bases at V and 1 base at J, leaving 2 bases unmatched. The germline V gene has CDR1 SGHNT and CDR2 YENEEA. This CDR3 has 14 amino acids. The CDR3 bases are TGTGCCAGCAGCTCCACAGGGGGCACAGATACGCAGTATTTT. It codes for CASSSTGGTDTQYF.